The 12 T cell receptor beta chains listed next were all sequenced from one sample in a study of patients and donors after allogeneic stem cell transplantation. One entry per CDR3 protein, called by TCRdb with MiXCR from the RT-PCR reads. The profile covers more than 850,000 distinct CDR3 sequences, with over 15% appearing a single time and 6% taken by the ten largest. The sequenced material came from blood, either unsorted or a sorted T cell fraction (not recorded which). The receptor source for this set is a human donor who was either an allogeneic HSCT recipient or a stem cell or donor lymphocyte infusion donor (not recorded which). It is not recorded whose cells these are; they may come from a transplant donor.

The chain employs TRBV5-1 and TRBJ2-1, with D unresolved. Germline CDR1 is SGHRS and CDR2 is YFSETQ. Between the trimmed V and J ends, which lost 4 bases and 0 bases, there was a span of 11 bases. The CDR3 runs to 15 residues. In DNA form, the CDR3 reads TGCGCCAGCAGCCCTACCAGTAGCTCCTACAATGAGCAGTTCTTC. This encodes CASSPTSSSYNEQFF.

This rearrangement joins TRBV19 to TRBJ2-7, with 10 bases aligning to TRBD2. The CDR3 loop spans 16 amino acids. The V gene end was trimmed by 4 bases and the J gene end by 6 bases; junction bases not matched to a gene: 12. Germline V gene data show CDR1 as LNHDA and CDR2 as SQIVND (reference sequence). The CDR3 DNA reads as TGTGCCAGTAGTACGACAACTAGCGGGACCTTCGGCGAGCAGTACTTC. Protein: CASSTTTSGTFGEQYF. Variable domain in full (rest from reference TRBV19 and TRBJ2-7): DGGITQSPKYLFRKEGQNVTLSCEQNLNHDAMYWYRQDPGQGLRLIYYSQIVNDFQKGDIAEGYSVSREKKESFPLTVTSAQKNPTAFYLCASSTTTSGTFGEQYFGPGTRLTVT.

This chain connects TRBV21-1 to TRBJ2-1; TRBD2 reflects the table's D call only, with no check against the DNA. TRBV21-1 is listed as a pseudogene. The CDR3 extends over 18 amino acids. In DNA, the CDR3 is TGTGCCAGCAGCAAATCGGCGGGAGGGCCGGGAGTTGGCAATGAGCAGTTCTTC. Its translation is CASSKSAGGPGVGNEQFF.

The chain couples TRBV9 to TRBJ2-7, with 9 nucleotides matching TRBD2. J was trimmed by 2 bases and V by 0 bases; bases with no gene match: 3. From germline, CDR1 is SGDLS and CDR2 YYNGEE. The CDR3 contains 15 residues. The DNA of the CDR3 is TGTGCCAGCAGCGTAGCGAGCGGGGGGCCCTACGAGCAGTACTTC. Amino acids: CASSVASGGPYEQYF.

This clonotype has just a few counts. The chain uses TRBV4-3 and TRBJ2-7; tentatively, D is TRBD1 or TRBD2 (6 bases each). Germline assignment: CDR1 LGHNA and CDR2 YSLEER. The ends were cut back, 0 bases at V and 4 bases at J, with 16 bases in the middle. CDR3 length: 16 amino acids. The CDR3 here is CASSQDLTGRWYEQYF. CDR3 nucleotide sequence: TGCGCCAGCAGCCAAGATCTCACAGGGAGGTGGTACGAGCAGTACTTC.

This clonotype turned up a few times. J is TRBJ2-5 and V is TRBV7-9; the D gene is possibly TRBD1 (6 bases). This CDR3 contains 16 residues. Trimming took off 4 bases at V and 0 bases at J, with 15 bases between the two ends. In germline, CDR1 is SEHNR, CDR2 FQNEAQ (reference sequence). This CDR3 is CASSSSLRQDQETQYF. The CDR3 DNA reads TGTGCCAGCAGCTCAAGCCTTAGACAGGACCAAGAGACCCAGTACTTC.

This clonotype was recorded a few times. This chain connects TRBV5-6 to TRBJ2-5; weak D call: TRBD1 (6 bases). Germline CDR1 reads SGHDT; CDR2 reads YYEEEE. Trimming stripped 3 bases from V and 3 bases from J, with 12 bases between. There are 14 residues in the CDR3. The CDR3 DNA reads as TGTGCCAGCAGCTCGATCTACAGGGAAGAGACCCAGTACTTC. Translating gives CASSSIYREETQYF.

At least ten counts were recorded for this clonotype. The CDR3 DNA follows: TGTGCCAGCAGTTCCTATCTTCTAAGCTCCTACAATGAGCAGTTCTTC. It translates to CASSSYLLSSYNEQFF. The chain uses TRBV12-3 or TRBV12-4 and TRBJ2-1, with D unclear. Deletions cut 4 bases from V and 0 bases from J, with 13 bases between. The length of the CDR3 is 16 residues.

The rearrangement uses TRBV29-1 and TRBJ1-5; the D gene is possibly TRBD1 (5 bases). The CDR3 extends over 15 amino acids. Trimming removed 7 bases from V and 2 bases from J, with 18 bases in between. Germline loops: CDR1 SQVTM, CDR2 ANQGSEA. The CDR3 DNA sequence: TGCAGCGCCCTCTCGGGAGGGGTAGGCAATCAGCCCCAGCATTTT. It translates to CSALSGGVGNQPQHF.

The sample holds a few counts of this clonotype. This chain joins TRBV2 and TRBJ2-1, with 8 bases matching TRBD2. The germline CDR1 and CDR2 sequences are SNHLY and FYNNEI. Trimming cost V 7 bases and J 0 bases; bases outside gene matches: 2. The CDR3 spans 14 residues. The chain's CDR3 is CASKRESSYNEQFF. The CDR3 coding sequence is TGTGCCAGCAAGCGGGAGAGCTCCTACAATGAGCAGTTCTTC.

This clonotype was counted only a few times. This chain uses TRBV5-1 with TRBJ2-1, with D perhaps matching TRBD2 (5 bases). Trimming stripped 3 bases from V and 0 bases from J, with 16 bases between. The CDR3 totals 17 residues. Germline V CDR1 and CDR2: SGHRS, YFSETQ. The CDR3, as DNA: TGCGCCAGCAGCTGGTCGGGGAGCGGTAGCTCCTACAATGAGCAGTTCTTC. Encoded protein: CASSWSGSGSSYNEQFF.

In its sample, this clonotype was seen a few times. V usage is TRBV11-3 and J usage is TRBJ2-5; D gene unclear. Trimming pared 5 bases from V and 4 bases from J, leaving 14 bases between. The CDR3 contains 14 residues. Per germline, CDR1 SGHNT and CDR2 YENEEA. The CDR3 sequence: CASSPSGSLETQYF. DNA of the CDR3: TGTGCCAGCAGCCCCTCGGGTAGCTTAGAGACCCAGTACTTC.